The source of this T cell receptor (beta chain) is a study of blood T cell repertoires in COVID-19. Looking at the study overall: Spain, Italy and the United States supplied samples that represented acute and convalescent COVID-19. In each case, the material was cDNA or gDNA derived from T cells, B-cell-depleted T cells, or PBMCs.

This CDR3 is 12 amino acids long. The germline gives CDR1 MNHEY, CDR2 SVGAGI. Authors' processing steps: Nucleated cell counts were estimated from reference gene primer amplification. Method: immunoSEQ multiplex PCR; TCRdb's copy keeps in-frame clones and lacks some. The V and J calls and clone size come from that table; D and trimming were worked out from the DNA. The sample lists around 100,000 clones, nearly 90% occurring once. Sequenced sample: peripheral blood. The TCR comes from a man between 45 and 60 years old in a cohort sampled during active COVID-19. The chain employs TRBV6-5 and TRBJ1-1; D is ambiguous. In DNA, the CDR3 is TGTGCTAGTAGCCTCAGTTTATCTGAAGCTTTCTTT. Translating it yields CASSLSLSEAFF.